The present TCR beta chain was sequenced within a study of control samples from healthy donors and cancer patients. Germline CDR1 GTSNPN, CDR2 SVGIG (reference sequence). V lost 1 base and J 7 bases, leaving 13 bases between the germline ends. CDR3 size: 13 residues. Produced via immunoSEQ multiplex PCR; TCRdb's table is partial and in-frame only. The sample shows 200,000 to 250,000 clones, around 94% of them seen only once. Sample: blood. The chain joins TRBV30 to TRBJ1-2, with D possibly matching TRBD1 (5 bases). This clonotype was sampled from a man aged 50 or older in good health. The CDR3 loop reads CAWSAVRESGYTF. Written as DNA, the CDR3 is TGTGCCTGGAGTGCGGTCAGGGAGAGTGGCTACACCTTC.